The next 25 T cell receptor beta chains were all read from a single sample in a study of T cell responses to AZD1222 COVID-19 vaccine. TCRdb keeps only in-frame clones here, not all; method: immunoSEQ multiplex PCR. The sample lists more than 250,000 clones; 85% to 95% were seen once. The specimen was peripheral blood, collected on day 0 of AZD1222 vaccination. These receptors were obtained from an adult in good health.

The chain combines TRBV19 with TRBJ1-1; D ambiguous. In germline, CDR1 is LNHDA, CDR2 SQIVND (reference sequence). Trimming pared 9 bases from V and 4 bases from J, leaving 12 bases between. The CDR3 extends over 12 amino acids. CDR3 protein: CASRSWSTEAFF. The CDR3 region has the DNA TGTGCCAGCAGATCGTGGTCCACTGAAGCTTTCTTT.

In this sample, this clone turned up once. The rearrangement joins TRBV28 to TRBJ1-5; D is ambiguous. The germline V gene encodes CDR1 MDHEN and CDR2 SYDVKM. The ends were cut back, 5 bases at V and 6 bases at J, with 2 bases in the middle. CDR3 size: 10 residues. CDR3 protein: CASSGQPQHF. For the CDR3, the DNA is TGTGCCAGCAGTGGTCAGCCCCAGCATTTT.

The chain carries TRBV19 and TRBJ2-2; 8 positions match TRBD1. With 7 bases clipped from V and 4 bases from J, the junction kept 11 bases outside the gene matches. This CDR3 region has 16 residues. The germline V gene encodes CDR1 LNHDA and CDR2 SQIVND (reference sequence). The CDR3 bases are TGTGCCAGTACTTTGACAGGGGTTGGGATCACCGGGGAGCTGTTTTTT. Protein product: CASTLTGVGITGELFF.

The chain uses TRBV4-2 and TRBJ2-1; 9 positions match TRBD2. The CDR3 contains 17 residues. Germline CDR1 reads LGHNA; CDR2 reads YNFKEQ. V shed 0 bases, J shed 10 bases, and the junction held 13 bases outside the gene matches. The CDR3 reads CASSQDFGGRALGEQFF. Here the CDR3 DNA reads TGTGCCAGCAGCCAAGATTTTGGCGGGAGGGCCCTCGGGGAGCAGTTCTTC.

The rearrangement joins TRBV6-5 to TRBJ1-4; no firm D call. The CDR3 totals 16 residues. Germline lookup yields CDR1 MNHEY and CDR2 SVGAGI. V dropped 2 bases and J dropped 3 bases, with 13 bases sitting between them. CDR3 bases: TGTGCCAGCAGTTACCTTCCGGGTCGTTCTAATGAAAAACTGTTTTTT. Protein product: CASSYLPGRSNEKLFF.

This chain connects TRBV7-3 to TRBJ1-1; perhaps TRBD1 as D (6 bases). This CDR3 contains 13 residues. Germline V gene data show CDR1 as SGHTA and CDR2 as FQGTGA. The germline V and J ends were trimmed by 5 bases and 8 bases, with 15 bases remaining between them. This chain's CDR3 is CASSPGRGEEAFF. The CDR3 DNA reads as TGTGCCAGCAGCCCCGGAAGGGGGGAGGAAGCTTTCTTT.

V usage is TRBV19 and J usage is TRBJ2-4; a possible D gene is TRBD1 (6 bases). V was clipped by 7 bases and J by 3 bases, with 28 bases between them. The CDR3 is made up of 19 amino acids. From germline, CDR1 is LNHDA and CDR2 SQIVND (reference sequence). CDR3 loop: CASTIPGAPLTHCKNIQYF. The CDR3 nucleotides are TGTGCCAGTACCATACCAGGGGCCCCTCTCACTCATTGCAAAAACATTCAGTACTTC.

This clone was seen once. The rearrangement links TRBV18 to TRBJ2-7; 9 bases match TRBD2. The CDR3 has 17 residues. Per the germline V gene, CDR1 is KGHSH and CDR2 is LQKENI. The trim removed 1 base at V and 4 bases at J, leaving 11 bases unmatched. Here the CDR3 reads CASSPQVSGLATYEQYF. CDR3 bases: TGTGCCAGCTCACCACAGGTTAGTGGACTAGCGACATACGAGCAGTACTTC.

The chain uses TRBV10-3 and TRBJ2-7; 10 bases fit TRBD1. There are 13 residues in the CDR3. Per the germline V gene, CDR1 is ENHRY and CDR2 is SYGVKD. Trimming cost V 2 bases and J 5 bases; bases outside gene matches: 0. The CDR3: CAISEGTGDEQYF. The CDR3 DNA reads as TGTGCCATCAGTGAGGGGACAGGGGACGAGCAGTACTTC.

The chain joins TRBV2 to TRBJ2-7; 7 nucleotides align to TRBD1. Unmatched junction bases numbered 10, after V lost 6 bases and J lost 2 bases. Germline CDR1 and CDR2: SNHLY and FYNNEI. The CDR3 is 15 residues long. The chain's CDR3 is CASSSQGRATYEQYF. CDR3 nucleotide sequence: TGTGCCAGCAGCTCACAGGGGCGCGCGACCTACGAGCAGTACTTC.

The chain joins TRBV29-1 to TRBJ2-7; D tentatively reads TRBD1 or TRBD2 (6 bases each). Germline V gene data show CDR1 as SQVTM and CDR2 as ANQGSEA. The ends were cut back, 8 bases at V and 5 bases at J, with 22 bases in the middle. There are 14 residues in the CDR3. Here the CDR3 reads CSSSEGGGADEQYF. The CDR3 DNA reads as TGCAGCTCCTCTGAGGGGGGAGGTGCGGACGAGCAGTACTTC.

V and J are TRBV30 and TRBJ2-1; unclear D gene. The CDR3 spans 15 residues. V lost 2 bases and J 0 bases, leaving 11 bases between the germline ends. Germline CDR1 and CDR2: GTSNPN and SVGIG (reference sequence). The CDR3 nucleotides are TGTGCCTGGAGTTATGGTCACAGCTCCTACAATGAGCAGTTCTTC. It specifies CAWSYGHSSYNEQFF.

The chain couples TRBV15 to TRBJ2-1; D is undetermined. The length of the CDR3 is 16 residues. V gave up 3 bases and J gave up 2 bases, with 14 bases separating them. The germline CDR1 and CDR2 sequences are LNHNV and YYDKDF (reference sequence). The CDR3 nucleotides read TGTGCCACCAGCAGCCAGCCCCAAGCCCCCTACAATGAGCAGTTCTTC. Translating it yields CATSSQPQAPYNEQFF.

This chain joins TRBV5-1 and TRBJ2-7; 10 nucleotides agree with TRBD1. This CDR3 comprises 14 residues. In germline, CDR1 is SGHRS, CDR2 YFSETQ. J lost 5 bases, V lost 3 bases, and 5 bases had no gene match. CDR3 in amino acids: CASSSGTGAHEQYF. The CDR3 DNA reads as TGCGCCAGCAGCTCCGGGACAGGGGCACACGAGCAGTACTTC. Drawing the rest from reference TRBV5-1 and TRBJ2-7, the complete variable domain is KAGVTQTPRYLIKTRGQQVTLSCSPISGHRSVSWYQQTPGQGLQFLFEYFSETQRNKGNFPGRFSGRQFSNSRSEMNVSTLELGDSALYLCASSSGTGAHEQYFGPGTRLTVT.

The J gene is TRBJ1-1, the V gene TRBV7-9; D perhaps matches TRBD1 (5 bases). Per the germline V gene, CDR1 is SEHNR and CDR2 is FQNEAQ (reference sequence). The CDR3 runs to 16 residues. The V gene lost 1 base and the J gene lost 1 base, with 13 bases spanning the gap. The CDR3 loop reads CASSLVPDNENTEAFF. The CDR3, as DNA: TGTGCCAGCAGCTTAGTTCCGGACAATGAGAACACTGAAGCTTTCTTT.

CDR3 sequence: CASSPWRASGNTIYF. CDR3 DNA sequence: TGTGCCAGCAGTCCGTGGCGAGCTTCTGGAAACACCATATATTTT. V is TRBV28 and J is TRBJ1-3; D gene ambiguous. CDR1 is MDHEN and CDR2 is SYDVKM in the germline V gene. This CDR3 spans 15 amino acids. Trimming pared 5 bases from V and 1 base from J, leaving 12 bases between. The full variable domain, completed using reference TRBV28 and TRBJ1-3, is DVKVTQSSRYLVKRTGEKVFLECVQDMDHENMFWYRQDPGLGLRLIYFSYDVKMKEKGDIPEGYSVSREKKERFSLILESASTNQTSMYLCASSPWRASGNTIYFGEGSWLTVV.

The V call is TRBV10-2, the J call TRBJ2-3; the match to TRBD2 covers 7 bases. In germline, CDR1 is WSHSY, CDR2 SAAADI. Unmatched junction bases numbered 7, after V lost 3 bases and J lost 4 bases. The CDR3 has 15 residues. CDR3 bases: TGCGCCAGCAGTGACTGGGGGGGGTCGGCAGATACGCAGTATTTT. Its protein product is CASSDWGGSADTQYF.

The chain has TRBV3-1 (or the pseudogene TRBV3-2) and TRBJ1-1, with TRBD1 as a possible D gene (6 bases). V lost 4 bases, J lost 2 bases, and 14 bases lay in between. CDR1 is LGHDT, CDR2 YNNKEL, per germline (reference sequence). The CDR3 runs 15 residues. CDR3 DNA: TGTGCCAGCAGCCCGAGGACAGTAGTTAACACTGAAGCTTTCTTT. This codes for CASSPRTVVNTEAFF.

This chain connects TRBV7-8 to TRBJ2-7; a possible D gene is TRBD1 (5 bases). The germline V and J ends were trimmed by 1 base and 5 bases, with 18 bases remaining between them. This CDR3 has 16 residues. Germline V lookup: CDR1 SGHVS, CDR2 FQNEAQ. The DNA for the CDR3 is TGTGCCAGCAGCTTAGTAGGGGCTGGGCAGGGAAACGAGCAGTACTTC. This sequence encodes CASSLVGAGQGNEQYF. The full variable domain, its missing parts supplied by reference TRBV7-8 and TRBJ2-7, is GAGVSQSPRYKVAKRGQDVALRCDPISGHVSLFWYQQALGQGPEFLTYFQNEAQLDKSGLPSDRFFAERPEGSVSTLKIQRTQQEDSAVYLCASSLVGAGQGNEQYFGPGTRLTVT.

V gene TRBV7-2 combines with J gene TRBJ2-7; TRBD1 aligns across 9 bases. The CDR3 is made up of 16 amino acids. V lost 6 bases to trimming and J lost 3 bases; unmatched junction nucleotides: 12. Germline V gene data show CDR1 as SGHTA and CDR2 as FQGNSA. DNA of the CDR3: TGTGCCAGCAGACCGATGGGGACAGGGAGCCACTACGAGCAGTACTTC. Its translation: CASRPMGTGSHYEQYF.

The gene calls are TRBV11-2 and TRBJ2-2; D is possibly TRBD1 or TRBD2 (5 bases each). Per the germline V gene, CDR1 is SGHAT and CDR2 is FQNNGV. There are 16 residues in the CDR3. The V end was cut by 7 bases, the J end by 3 bases, with 18 bases between. The CDR3, as DNA: TGTGCCAGCACCCTAGCTGGGGCTAGCTACACCGGGGAGCTGTTTTTT. This translates into CASTLAGASYTGELFF.

The chain has TRBV28 and TRBJ1-2; 7 bases are a match to TRBD1. V lost 4 bases and J lost 3; bases outside the gene matches: 8. The CDR3 has 15 residues. Germline assignment: CDR1 MDHEN and CDR2 SYDVKM. DNA of the CDR3: TGTGCCAGCAGTTCTGGGGCCCAGGGGGACTATGGCTACACCTTC. Its translation: CASSSGAQGDYGYTF.

The chain carries TRBV28 and TRBJ1-6; TRBD1 might be the D (6 bases). The CDR3 consists of 12 residues. Trimming pared 6 bases from V and 13 bases from J, leaving 13 bases between. Germline V gene sequence: CDR1 MDHEN, CDR2 SYDVKM. CDR3 region: CASSSPGQPLHF. The CDR3 DNA reads as TGTGCCAGCAGCTCCCCCGGACAGCCCCTCCACTTT.

This clone was observed once. The chain uses TRBV4-3 and TRBJ2-7, with TRBD2 as a possible D gene (6 bases). The CDR3 extends over 17 amino acids. V was clipped by 0 bases and J by 2 bases, with 17 bases between them. CDR1 is LGHNA and CDR2 is YSLEER in the germline V gene. CDR3 sequence: CASSQEGPGWGAYEQYF. Written as DNA, the CDR3 is TGCGCCAGCAGCCAAGAGGGCCCAGGGTGGGGGGCCTACGAGCAGTACTTC.

The V and J genes are TRBV28 and TRBJ1-2, with a possible D match to TRBD1 (5 bases). Trimming took off 0 bases at V and 0 bases at J, with 14 bases between the two ends. Germline-derived CDR1 and CDR2 are MDHEN and SYDVKM. The CDR3 is 17 residues long. This CDR3 reads CASSLWEGAQANYGYTF. CDR3 coding DNA: TGTGCCAGCAGTTTATGGGAAGGGGCGCAGGCTAACTATGGCTACACCTTC.